This entry lists 19 T cell receptor beta chains sequenced from one sample in a study of cytomegalovirus exposure and HLA in healthy donors. Produced via immunoSEQ multiplex PCR; TCRdb's table is partial and in-frame only. The data contain about 190,000 clones, approximately 85% of them seen just once; the ten biggest clones take up over 1.3%. Sequencing used PBMCs. The source is a woman aged 18-29 years in good health and CMV-seronegative.

The gene calls are TRBV19 and TRBJ1-2; a weak D match, TRBD1 (5 bases). V shed 5 bases and J shed 4 bases, with 17 bases lying between them. CDR3 length: 15 amino acids. CDR1 and CDR2 (germline): LNHDA, SQIVND (reference sequence). This chain's CDR3 is CASSFQAGSGYGYTF. Written as DNA, the CDR3 is TGTGCCAGTAGTTTTCAGGCAGGGTCGGGCTATGGCTACACCTTC. Variable domain in full (rest from reference TRBV19 and TRBJ1-2): DGGITQSPKYLFRKEGQNVTLSCEQNLNHDAMYWYRQDPGQGLRLIYYSQIVNDFQKGDIAEGYSVSREKKESFPLTVTSAQKNPTAFYLCASSFQAGSGYGYTFGSGTRLTVV.

The chain couples TRBV19 to TRBJ2-1; 9 bases fit TRBD2. The V and J ends lost 4 bases and 6 bases, in that order; junction bases with no gene match: 4. CDR3 length equals 14 residues. Germline CDR1 is LNHDA and CDR2 is SQIVND (reference sequence). This CDR3 is CASSRGLAGNEQFF. In DNA form, the CDR3 reads TGTGCCAGTAGTAGGGGACTAGCTGGCAATGAGCAGTTCTTC.

The V and J genes are TRBV5-1 and TRBJ2-5; 10 bases align to TRBD2. This CDR3 comprises 14 residues. The junction had 3 bases not matched to a gene; V was cut back by 6 bases and J by 1 base. CDR1 and CDR2 from the germline V gene are SGHRS and YFSETQ. The CDR3 region has the DNA TGCGCCAGCAAACCTAGCGGGGGCCAAGAGACCCAGTACTTC. Translated, it gives CASKPSGGQETQYF.

This sequence joins TRBV5-8 and TRBJ1-4, with D uncertain. V lost 5 bases and J lost 0, with 11 bases in between. Germline values: CDR1 SGHTS, CDR2 YDEGEE. This CDR3 contains 15 residues. The CDR3 DNA is TGTGCCAGCAGACCTAGAGTATCAACTAATGAAAAACTGTTTTTT. Its protein product is CASRPRVSTNEKLFF.

The V call is TRBV7-3, the J call TRBJ1-3; 9 bases fit TRBD1. Trimming cost V 1 base and J 0 bases; bases outside gene matches: 22. This CDR3 has 23 residues. In germline, CDR1 is SGHTA, CDR2 FQGTGA. Here the CDR3 DNA reads TGTGCCAGCAGCTTAAGGGGGCACCCCGGGACAGGGTTGTCCCTCCACTCTGGAAACACCATATATTTT. It is translated as CASSLRGHPGTGLSLHSGNTIYF.

This chain links TRBV29-1 with TRBJ2-2; 10 bases are a match to TRBD1. CDR1 is SQVTM and CDR2 is ANQGSEA in the germline V gene. The CDR3 consists of 14 residues. The junction had 6 bases not matched to a gene; V was cut back by 6 bases and J by 5 bases. Written as DNA, the CDR3 is TGCAGCGTGCAGGGGACAGGGGTTACCGGGGAGCTGTTTTTT. Amino acid sequence: CSVQGTGVTGELFF.

CDR3 sequence: CASSDTVRQGTYNEQFF. The DNA of the CDR3 is TGTGCCAGCAGTGACACAGTTCGACAGGGGACCTACAATGAGCAGTTCTTC. The chain is built from TRBV6-4 and TRBJ2-1, with 8 nucleotides matching TRBD1. V was pared by 2 bases and J by 2 bases, with 8 bases of the junction left unmatched. This CDR3 is 17 amino acids long. The germline CDR1 and CDR2 sequences are MRHNA and SNTAGT.

This chain uses TRBV5-1 with TRBJ2-3, with 9 bases lining up with TRBD2. This CDR3 region has 16 residues. Germline CDR1 reads SGHRS; CDR2 reads YFSETQ. Losses at the gene ends were 4 bases for V and 2 bases for J; bases not matched to a gene: 8. The CDR3 DNA reads as TGCGCCAGCAGCCCCCCCCTAGCGGGACTCACAGATACGCAGTATTTT. Residues: CASSPPLAGLTDTQYF.

This clone has only one observation. V is TRBV5-1 and J is TRBJ2-1, with 11 positions matching TRBD1. This CDR3 is built from 16 residues. Trimming at V came to 1 base and at J to 9 bases, leaving 9 bases not matched to a gene. Germline V gene data show CDR1 as SGHRS and CDR2 as YFSETQ. The CDR3 DNA reads TGCGCCAGCAGCTTGACCGGGACAGGGGGTCGTGGTGAGCAGTTCTTC. Its protein is CASSLTGTGGRGEQFF.

The rearrangement uses TRBV2 and TRBJ1-1; D gene ambiguous. V was clipped by 7 bases and J by 0 bases, with 9 bases between them. This CDR3 has 13 amino acids. The germline V gene encodes CDR1 SNHLY and CDR2 FYNNEI. CDR3 DNA sequence: TGTGCCAGCAATGCGGAGATGAACACTGAAGCTTTCTTT. Its translation: CASNAEMNTEAFF. The complete variable domain, with remaining parts taken from reference TRBV2 and TRBJ1-1, reads EPEVTQTPSHQVTQMGQEVILRCVPISNHLYFYWYRQILGQKVEFLVSFYNNEISEKSEIFDDQFSVERPDGSNFTLKIRSTKLEDSAMYFCASNAEMNTEAFFGQGTRLTVV.

As for this clone: Other nucleotide sequences in the sample specify the same CDR3. This chain links TRBV20-1 with TRBJ2-7; D might be TRBD1 (5 bases). V was pared by 2 bases and J by 5 bases, with 7 bases between. CDR3 length: 11 residues. The germline V gene encodes CDR1 DFQATT and CDR2 SNEGSKA (reference sequence). CDR3 coding DNA: TGCAGTGCTAGACAGGGAAACGAGCAGTACTTC. Residues: CSARQGNEQYF.

The chain carries TRBV10-1 and TRBJ2-1, with D possibly matching TRBD1 (6 bases). The CDR3 loop spans 15 amino acids. Germline-derived CDR1 and CDR2 are WNHNN and SYGVQD (reference sequence). V lost 6 bases, J lost 5 bases, and 17 bases lay in between. CDR3 protein: CASSQDRSTNNEQFF. CDR3 in DNA: TGCGCCAGCAGCCAGGACAGATCAACTAACAATGAGCAGTTCTTC.

The rearrangement joins TRBV6-1 to TRBJ1-2, with a possible D match to TRBD1 (5 bases). This CDR3 contains 15 residues. CDR1 and CDR2 from the germline V gene are MNHNS and SASEGT. Deletions cut 1 base from V and 0 bases from J, with 9 bases between. CDR3 in DNA: TGTGCCAGCAGTGAAGAGTCGGGGGCTAACTATGGCTACACCTTC. It yields the protein CASSEESGANYGYTF.

The V gene is TRBV2, the J gene TRBJ2-4, with 8 bases aligning to TRBD1. V gave up 2 bases and J gave up 4 bases; unmatched junction bases: 7. Germline CDR1 SNHLY, CDR2 FYNNEI. The CDR3 is made up of 16 amino acids. The CDR3 sequence is CASSEQGASFKNIQYF. The CDR3 DNA is TGTGCCAGCAGTGAACAGGGGGCGAGTTTTAAAAACATTCAGTACTTC.

The chain joins TRBV4-1 to TRBJ2-1; D not resolved. Germline V gene sequence: CDR1 MGHRA, CDR2 YSYEKL. The CDR3 contains 11 residues. Trimming stripped 4 bases from V and 7 bases from J, with 5 bases between. The CDR3 reads CASSLGNEQFF. CDR3 coding DNA: TGCGCCAGCAGCCTCGGGAATGAGCAGTTCTTC.

The genes are TRBV10-2 and TRBJ1-2, with D possibly TRBD1 on 5 matching bases. Germline lookup yields CDR1 WSHSY and CDR2 SAAADI. V shed 0 bases and J shed 7 bases, with 12 bases lying between them. CDR3 size: 14 residues. CDR3 loop: CASSESGGARGYTF. CDR3 coding DNA: TGCGCCAGCAGTGAGTCGGGAGGGGCGCGTGGCTACACCTTC.

This clone is a singleton in its sample. The CDR3 region is CASSAKETQYF. CDR3 sequence (DNA): TGTGCCAGCAGTGCAAAAGAGACCCAGTACTTC. The rearrangement uses TRBV2 and TRBJ2-5, with D unresolved. This CDR3 spans 11 amino acids. V was pared by 4 bases and J by 3 bases, with 3 bases between. Germline V gene lookup returns CDR1 SNHLY and CDR2 FYNNEI.

The gene calls are TRBV27 and TRBJ1-1; 8 bases map to TRBD1. Germline assignment: CDR1 MNHEY and CDR2 SMNVEV (reference sequence). V lost 6 bases, J lost 1 base, and 7 bases stayed unmatched. The CDR3 contains 15 residues. The CDR3 DNA is TGTGCCAGCAGCAAACCGGGACAGGAGAACACTGAAGCTTTCTTT. This sequence encodes CASSKPGQENTEAFF.

This sequence joins TRBV25-1 and TRBJ2-1; D is perhaps TRBD2 (6 bases). With 2 bases removed from V and 2 bases from J, the gap between germline ends came to 10 bases. CDR3 length: 15 residues. Germline V CDR1 and CDR2: MGHDK, SYGVNS. The CDR3 nucleotides read TGTGCCAGCAGTGAAACCGCTAGCGCCTACAATGAGCAGTTCTTC. Encoded protein: CASSETASAYNEQFF.